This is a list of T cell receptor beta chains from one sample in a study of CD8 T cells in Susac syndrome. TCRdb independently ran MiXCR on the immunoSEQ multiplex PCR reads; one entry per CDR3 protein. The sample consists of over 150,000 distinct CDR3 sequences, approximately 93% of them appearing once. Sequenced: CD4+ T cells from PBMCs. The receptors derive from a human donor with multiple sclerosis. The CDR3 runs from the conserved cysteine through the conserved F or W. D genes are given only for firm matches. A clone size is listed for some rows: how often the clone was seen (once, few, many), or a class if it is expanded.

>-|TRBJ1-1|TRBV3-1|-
TGTGCCAGCAGCCAAGAAGGGTACGGTAGTGAAGCTTTCTTT
CASSQEGYGSEAFF
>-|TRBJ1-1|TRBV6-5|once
TGTGCCAGCAGTTACCAACGGGGGACCACTGAAGCTTTCTTT
CASSYQRGTTEAFF
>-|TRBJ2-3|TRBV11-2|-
TGTGCCAGCAGCTTAGACCTGGTGGGGGTAAAGTATTTT
CASSLDLVGVKYF
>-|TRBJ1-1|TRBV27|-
TGTGCCAGCTACCCGGCCCTGAGGAAGAACACTGAAGCTTTCTTT
CASYPALRKNTEAFF
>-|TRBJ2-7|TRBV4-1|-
TGCGCCAGCAGCCAAGAGACAGGAAGGCCTCAGCAGTACTTC
CASSQETGRPQQYF
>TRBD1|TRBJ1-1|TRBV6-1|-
TGTGCCAGCAGCCGCGACAGGGGGCTTGAGAACACTGAAGCTTTCTTT
CASSRDRGLENTEAFF
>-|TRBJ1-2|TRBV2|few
TGTGCCAGCAGTGAAGGCACCTATGGCTACACCTTC
CASSEGTYGYTF
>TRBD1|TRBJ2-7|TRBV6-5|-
TGTGCCAGCGCGGACAGGGTCAACTCCTACGAGCAGTACTTC
CASADRVNSYEQYF
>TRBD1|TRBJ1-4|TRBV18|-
TGTGCCAGCTCACCGGGACAGGGGCATGAAAAACTGTTTTTT
CASSPGQGHEKLFF
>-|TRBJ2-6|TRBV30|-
TGTGCCTGGAGTGCCGGACAGTCGTTCTCTGGGGCCAACGTCCTGACTTTC
CAWSAGQSFSGANVLTF
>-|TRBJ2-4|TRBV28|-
TGTGCCAGCAGTCCCTGGGACTCTGGGGAAAACATTCAGTACTTC
CASSPWDSGENIQYF
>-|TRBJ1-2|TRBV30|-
TGTGCCTGCTTTATGGGGTTTGATGGCTACACCTTC
CACFMGFDGYTF
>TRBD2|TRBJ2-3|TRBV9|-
TGTGCCAGCAGCGTAGTTAGCGGGGGCGCAGATACGCAGTATTTT
CASSVVSGGADTQYF
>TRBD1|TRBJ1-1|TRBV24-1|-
TGTGCCACCAGTGATAATGACAGGGAGAGGGCTTTCTTT
CATSDNDRERAFF
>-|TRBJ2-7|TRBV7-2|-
TGTGCCAGCAGCTCCGGACAGATCTCCTACGAGCAGTACTTC
CASSSGQISYEQYF
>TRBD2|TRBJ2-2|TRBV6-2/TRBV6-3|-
TGTGCCAGCAGTTACTCAGGACTAGCGGGAACCGGGGAGCTGTTTTTT
CASSYSGLAGTGELFF
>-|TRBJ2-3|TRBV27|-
TGTGCCAGCAGTTTCAGGTCCCGAGGGACAGATACGCAGTATTTT
CASSFRSRGTDTQYF
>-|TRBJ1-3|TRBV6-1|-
TGTGCCAGCAGTGAACAGGGCGCCGGAAACACCATATATTTT
CASSEQGAGNTIYF
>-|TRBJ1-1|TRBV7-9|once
TGTGCCAGCAGCCCCCGTTCCGGGAAGAAGGAAGCTTTCTTT
CASSPRSGKKEAFF
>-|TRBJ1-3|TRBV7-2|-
TGTGCCAGCAAGATTACAGGGTTGGCTGGAAACACCATATATTTT
CASKITGLAGNTIYF
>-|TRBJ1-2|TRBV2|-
TGTGCCAGCAGTGCGGACGCCTCCAACTATGGCTACACCTTC
CASSADASNYGYTF
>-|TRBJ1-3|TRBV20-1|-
TGCAGTGCTCCGGACAATTCTGGAAACACCATATATTTT
CSAPDNSGNTIYF
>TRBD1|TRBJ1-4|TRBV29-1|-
TGCAGCGTTAGACAGGGGGCGAGGGAAAAACTGTTTTTT
CSVRQGAREKLFF
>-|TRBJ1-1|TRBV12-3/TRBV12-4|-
TGTGCCAGCAGTTTAGTGCCAGCGCCCATCTGGAACACTGAAGCTTTCTTT
CASSLVPAPIWNTEAFF
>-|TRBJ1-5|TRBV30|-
TGTGCCTGGAGTCCAACGAGAGATCAGCCCCAGCATTTT
CAWSPTRDQPQHF
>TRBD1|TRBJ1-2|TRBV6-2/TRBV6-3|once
TGTGCCAGCAGTGACCCCGGGACAGGGGATGGCTACACCTTC
CASSDPGTGDGYTF
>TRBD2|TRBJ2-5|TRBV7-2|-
TGTGCCAGCAGCTTATCAGGGACTAGCGGGATGTTCGGGACCCAGTACTTC
CASSLSGTSGMFGTQYF
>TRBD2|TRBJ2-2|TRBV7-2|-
TGTGCCAGCAGCTTCCGACTAGCGGGGGAGCTGTTTTTT
CASSFRLAGELFF
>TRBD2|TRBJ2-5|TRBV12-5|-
TGTGCTAGTGGTTCACCCCTCGGGAGGGTAGTGACCCAGTACTTC
CASGSPLGRVVTQYF
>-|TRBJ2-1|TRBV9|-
TGTGCCAGCAGCGGGGCCTACAATGAGCAGTTCTTC
CASSGAYNEQFF
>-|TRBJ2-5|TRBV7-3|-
TGTGCCAGCTCTCTTCAGGGGGGGCTCGAGACCCAGTACTTC
CASSLQGGLETQYF
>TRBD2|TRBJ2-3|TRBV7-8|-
TGTGCCAGCAGCCAACCGGGACTAGCAATAGATACGCAGTATTTT
CASSQPGLAIDTQYF
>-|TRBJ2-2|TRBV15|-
TGTGCCACCAGCAGAGGTATACAGGGAGGCACCGGGGAGCTGTTTTTT
CATSRGIQGGTGELFF